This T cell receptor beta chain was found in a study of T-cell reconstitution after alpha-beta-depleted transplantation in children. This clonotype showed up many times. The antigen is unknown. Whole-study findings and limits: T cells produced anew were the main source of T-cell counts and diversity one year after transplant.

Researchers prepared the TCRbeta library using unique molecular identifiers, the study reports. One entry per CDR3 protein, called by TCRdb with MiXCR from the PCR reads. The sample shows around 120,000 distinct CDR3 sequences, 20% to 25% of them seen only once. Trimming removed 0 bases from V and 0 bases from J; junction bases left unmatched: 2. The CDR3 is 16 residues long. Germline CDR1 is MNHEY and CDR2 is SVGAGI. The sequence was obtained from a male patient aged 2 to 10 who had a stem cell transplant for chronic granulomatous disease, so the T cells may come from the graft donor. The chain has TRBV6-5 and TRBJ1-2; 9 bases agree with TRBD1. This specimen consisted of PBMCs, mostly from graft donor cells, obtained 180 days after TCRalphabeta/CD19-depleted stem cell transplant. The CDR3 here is CASSYSGTGPNYGYTF. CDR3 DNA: TGTGCCAGCAGTTACTCGGGGACAGGGCCTAACTATGGCTACACCTTC.